The T cell receptor (beta chain) described here comes from a study of blood T cell repertoires in COVID-19. The assay was immunoSEQ multiplex PCR, and TCRdb's table has in-frame clones only and misses some. Of 390,000 or so clones listed, roughly 89% were seen once; the top ten hold about a tenth. The CDR3 extends over 12 amino acids. With V trimmed by 6 bases and J by 14 bases, 10 bases remained unmatched. Looked up from germline, CDR1 is MNHEY and CDR2 is SVGAGI. Input material: PBMCs or T cells enriched from blood (not recorded which). This clonotype was obtained from a woman between 45 and 60 years old who had recovered from COVID-19. The gene calls are TRBV6-5 and TRBJ2-1, with 7 bases identical to TRBD1. In DNA, the CDR3 is TGTGCCAGCAGGGACACCGGGACAGAAAAGTTCTTC. It specifies CASRDTGTEKFF.